This T cell receptor beta chain was sequenced during a study of T-cell memory formation after mild COVID-19. Study at large: The study found TCR clusters largely donor specific. Study conclusions and caveats: Some clones that responded turned up in pre-infection memory, which suggests that cross-reactive memory joined in.

Using constant-segment primers, 5'RACE produced TCR alpha and TCR beta cDNA libraries carrying sample barcodes and UMIs. TCRdb reprocessed the 5' RACE reads via MiXCR and lists one record per CDR3 protein. Here the sample spans about 360,000 distinct CDR3 sequences, around 13% being singletons. In this sample, this clonotype turned up a few times. Its target is unknown. Trimming at V came to 6 bases and at J to 5 bases, leaving 8 bases not matched to a gene. Germline assignment: CDR1 KGHSH and CDR2 LQKENI. The length of the CDR3 is 16 residues. This receptor was identified in a man aged 18 to 30 who had mild COVID-19 (a few samples of this study predate the infection). Cell type and time point are not known. The V call is TRBV18, the J call TRBJ2-1, with 12 bases fitting TRBD2. The specimen was PBMCs or a T cell subset sorted from them (not recorded which). CDR3 in amino acids: CASSPTSGGTNNEQFF. As DNA, the CDR3 is TGTGCCAGCTCTCCGACTAGCGGGGGCACCAACAATGAGCAGTTCTTC.